Presented here are 13 T cell receptor beta chains from one specimen sequenced in a study of CD4 T cells in relation to SARS-CoV-2 and coronaviruses. Clones were sequenced by immunoSEQ multiplex PCR, and TCRdb holds only the in-frame ones, with some missing. Counted here are fewer than 35,000 clones, around three quarters occurring once; the ten biggest clones make up around 3%. The antigens these receptors bind are not known. Input material: memory CD4+ T cells from PBMCs, cultured in vitro. The receptors were gathered from an adult with COVID-19.

The chain joins TRBV19 to TRBJ1-5; 8 positions agree with TRBD1. J was trimmed by 2 bases and V by 5 bases; bases with no gene match: 5. The germline CDR1 and CDR2 sequences are LNHDA and SQIVND (reference sequence). The CDR3 spans 15 residues. Written as DNA, the CDR3 is TGTGCCAGTAGTTCGGACAGGGCGCGCAATCAGCCCCAGCATTTT. It is translated as CASSSDRARNQPQHF.

The V call is TRBV28, the J call TRBJ2-3; 15 positions agree with TRBD2. The germline V gene encodes CDR1 MDHEN and CDR2 SYDVKM. J was trimmed by 5 bases and V by 5 bases; bases with no gene match: 2. The CDR3 spans 15 residues. The CDR3 DNA follows: TGTGCCAGCAGTGGGACTAGCGGGAGGAGAGATACGCAGTATTTT. Amino acids: CASSGTSGRRDTQYF.

The CDR3 nucleotides are TGTGCCAGCAGTTACTCTTATGAGGGCACTGAAGCTTTCTTT. This translates into CASSYSYEGTEAFF. This chain links TRBV6-2 or TRBV6-3 with TRBJ1-1; D remains unclear. The CDR3 spans 14 residues. V was trimmed by 0 bases and J by 4 bases, leaving 9 bases between them. Germline V lookup: CDR1 MNHEY, CDR2 SVGEGT.

The chain links TRBV28 to TRBJ2-7; TRBD2 agrees at 9 bases. The V segment lost 7 bases and the J segment 4 bases; nucleotides outside the gene matches: 17. Germline lookup yields CDR1 MDHEN and CDR2 SYDVKM. The CDR3 totals 17 residues. This CDR3 reads CASIDPRASGTSYEQYF. CDR3 bases: TGTGCCAGCATAGACCCCCGGGCTAGCGGGACCTCATACGAGCAGTACTTC.

V gene TRBV4-2 combines with J gene TRBJ1-4, with a possible D match to TRBD1 (6 bases). The CDR3 has 17 amino acids. CDR1 is LGHNA and CDR2 is YNFKEQ in the germline V gene. V was pared by 0 bases and J by 0 bases, with 11 bases between. CDR3 in DNA: TGTGCCAGCAGCCAAGACAGGGGACCTGCAACTAATGAAAAACTGTTTTTT. Translation gives CASSQDRGPATNEKLFF.

The rearrangement joins TRBV7-2 to TRBJ2-5, with 12 bases aligning to TRBD2. Per the germline V gene, CDR1 is SGHTA and CDR2 is FQGNSA. The CDR3 is 18 residues long. V lost 5 bases to trimming and J lost 5 bases; unmatched junction nucleotides: 15. The CDR3 DNA sequence: TGTGCCAGCAGCACCGGACTAGCGGGGCCGACGGGTGGCGAGACCCAGTACTTC. Its protein product is CASSTGLAGPTGGETQYF.

V is TRBV11-2 and J is TRBJ2-1; TRBD1 is a possible D gene (6 bases). V lost 5 bases to trimming and J lost 7 bases, with 18 bases between them. Germline V gene lookup returns CDR1 SGHAT and CDR2 FQNNGV. The length of the CDR3 is 15 residues. The CDR3 DNA reads as TGTGCCAGCAGCGCGGTCGCTAAGGGGGAAAATGAGCAGTTCTTC. Residues: CASSAVAKGENEQFF.

The chain carries TRBV28 and TRBJ2-1, with D hard to call. The germline CDR1 and CDR2 sequences are MDHEN and SYDVKM. Between the trimmed V and J ends, which lost 2 bases and 7 bases, there was a span of 6 bases. This CDR3 is 12 amino acids long. CDR3 amino acids: CASSLLGNEQFF. The DNA for the CDR3 is TGTGCCAGCAGTTTACTAGGGAATGAGCAGTTCTTC.

The V gene is TRBV5-4, the J gene TRBJ1-1; 9 positions agree with TRBD1. The germline V gene has CDR1 SGHNT and CDR2 YYREEE (reference sequence). V lost 4 bases and J lost 6; bases outside the gene matches: 10. The CDR3 extends over 15 amino acids. This CDR3 reads CASSPTGGLGAEAFF. Written as DNA, the CDR3 is TGTGCCAGCAGCCCTACAGGGGGCTTGGGGGCTGAAGCTTTCTTT.

This clone has a handful of counts. The J gene is TRBJ1-2, the V gene TRBV5-4, with no clear D. This CDR3 is 12 amino acids long. Trimming removed 4 bases from V and 5 bases from J, with 9 bases in between. Per germline, CDR1 SGHNT and CDR2 YYREEE (reference sequence). Here the CDR3 reads CASSREAYGYTF. Written as DNA, the CDR3 is TGTGCCAGCAGCCGGGAGGCGTATGGCTACACCTTC.

The sample holds one count of this clone. This chain connects TRBV19 to TRBJ1-1; possible D gene TRBD1, 6 bases. Germline V gene sequence: CDR1 LNHDA, CDR2 SQIVND (reference sequence). The CDR3 is 14 residues long. Trimming shortened V by 7 bases and J by 1 base, and 13 bases separated the two germline ends. The CDR3 bases are TGTGCCAGTACACGACAGGTCTCGAACACTGAAGCTTTCTTT. Its translation: CASTRQVSNTEAFF.

Concerning this clone: Germline and junction disagree at one end, which may indicate a read error. The CDR3 reads CAASNLLADEQFF. CDR3 DNA: TGTGCCGCCAGCAATCTACTAGCAGATGAGCAGTTCTTC. The chain has TRBV15 and TRBJ2-1; D might be TRBD2 (6 bases). Germline-derived CDR1 and CDR2 are LNHNV and YYDKDF (reference sequence). This CDR3 comprises 13 residues.

The chain couples TRBV15 to TRBJ2-3, with 9 bases matching TRBD2. V shed 8 bases, J shed 5 bases, and the junction held 5 bases outside the gene matches. Germline CDR1 LNHNV, CDR2 YYDKDF (reference sequence). The CDR3 extends over 13 amino acids. The CDR3 DNA follows: TGTGCCACCGCGGGAGGGTTGGGAGATACGCAGTATTTT. This sequence encodes CATAGGLGDTQYF.